The TCR beta chain under discussion was sequenced for a study of OX40 agonist ivuxolimab in advanced cancers. Whole-study context: Each patient was given ivuxolimab into a vein every 2 weeks, at 0.01 to 10 mg/kg. Partial responses were observed in three patients, of whom one had hepatocellular carcinoma and two had cutaneous melanoma. Broader study findings: Mean expanded clone counts were higher in CD8+ than CD4+ T cells.

The table came from immunoSEQ multiplex PCR; TCRdb's copy has only in-frame clones and leaves some out. The sample has 60,000 to 85,000 clones, roughly 80% seen once. Of note for this clone: Antigen: not known.

This CDR3 is built from 16 residues. V lost 4 bases to trimming and J lost 3 bases; unmatched junction nucleotides: 7. The germline V gene has CDR1 SGHDT and CDR2 YYEEEE. The chain combines TRBV5-6 with TRBJ2-3, with 11 nucleotides matching TRBD1. The material was CD4+ or CD8+ T cells sorted from blood, obtained in a trial of the OX40 agonist ivuxolimab. This TCR was recovered from an adult with an advanced solid tumor such as melanoma, head and neck, liver or kidney cancer. CDR3 bases: TGTGCCAGCAGCCCGGGACAGGGGGGTTTGACAGATACGCAGTATTTT. As protein: CASSPGQGGLTDTQYF.